The rows below give T cell receptor beta chains drawn from one sample of a study of blood T cells in healthy people across ages. TCRdb reanalysed the 5' RACE reads using MiXCR and keeps one entry per CDR3 protein. This sample has roughly 680,000 distinct CDR3 sequences, with 45% to 60% found just once. Sequencing was performed on blood. These receptors originate from a woman of 80 years or more in good health. CDR3s include the opening cysteine and the closing phenylalanine or tryptophan. Fields, in order: clone size, V gene, D gene, J gene, CDR3 DNA, CDR3 protein. The D gene is left open where the match is weak. Clone size appears in some rows only: once, few, many, or a class for an expanded clone.

clone size: NA; V gene: TRBV18; D gene: NA; J gene: TRBJ2-5; CDR3 DNA: TGTGCCAGCTCCCCTAGCCAAGCGACCCAGTACTTC; CDR3 protein: CASSPSQATQYF
clone size: NA; V gene: TRBV7-6; D gene: NA; J gene: TRBJ1-1; CDR3 DNA: TGTGCCAGCAGCTTAGCGCCCGGAAACACTGAAGCTTTCTTT; CDR3 protein: CASSLAPGNTEAFF
clone size: few; V gene: TRBV4-1; D gene: NA; J gene: TRBJ1-4; CDR3 DNA: TGCGCCAGCAGCCAAGCAAGGACAAGGGTTATGGGTGAAAAACTGTTTTTT; CDR3 protein: CASSQARTRVMGEKLFF
clone size: once; V gene: TRBV25-1; D gene: NA; J gene: TRBJ1-1; CDR3 DNA: TGTACCAGCGGCGCGGGGAACACTGAAGCTTTCTTT; CDR3 protein: CTSGAGNTEAFF
clone size: many; V gene: TRBV7-2; D gene: NA; J gene: TRBJ1-2; CDR3 DNA: TGTGCCAGCAGCGACACAGGGCATGGCTACACCTTC; CDR3 protein: CASSDTGHGYTF
clone size: NA; V gene: TRBV7-2; D gene: NA; J gene: TRBJ2-6; CDR3 DNA: TGTGCCAGCTGTAGGACCTCTGGGGCCAACGTCCTGACTTTC; CDR3 protein: CASCRTSGANVLTF
clone size: once; V gene: TRBV20-1; D gene: NA; J gene: TRBJ2-3; CDR3 DNA: TGCAGTGCTAGACCTCCGGGACTTCTACTCACAGATACGCAGTATTTT; CDR3 protein: CSARPPGLLLTDTQYF
clone size: many; V gene: TRBV12-3/TRBV12-4; D gene: TRBD2; J gene: TRBJ2-1; CDR3 DNA: TGTGCCAGCAGTTGGACTAGCGGGGGGGGTAATGAGCAGTTCTTC; CDR3 protein: CASSWTSGGGNEQFF
clone size: NA; V gene: TRBV7-8; D gene: NA; J gene: TRBJ2-7; CDR3 DNA: TGTGCCAGCAGCTTCAACAGGGTAGTCTACAATGAGCAGTACTTC; CDR3 protein: CASSFNRVVYNEQYF
clone size: NA; V gene: TRBV12-3/TRBV12-4; D gene: NA; J gene: TRBJ1-5; CDR3 DNA: TGTGCCAGCAGTTTTAGGGCTGGAGGTTTTGGCGATCAGCCCCAGCATTTT; CDR3 protein: CASSFRAGGFGDQPQHF
clone size: many; V gene: TRBV7-2; D gene: TRBD1; J gene: TRBJ2-5; CDR3 DNA: TGTGCCAGCAGCTCTCGACAGGGAAGCCAAGAGACCCAGTACTTC; CDR3 protein: CASSSRQGSQETQYF
clone size: NA; V gene: TRBV6-6; D gene: NA; J gene: TRBJ2-7; CDR3 DNA: TGTGCCAGCAGTTACTCAACTCAGGGGATCCACAATGAGCAGTACTTC; CDR3 protein: CASSYSTQGIHNEQYF
clone size: NA; V gene: TRBV29-1; D gene: TRBD1; J gene: TRBJ1-1; CDR3 DNA: TGCAGCGGTAAACAGGGGTTTTACCCTGAAGCTTTCTTT; CDR3 protein: CSGKQGFYPEAFF
clone size: many; V gene: TRBV6-5; D gene: NA; J gene: TRBJ2-3; CDR3 DNA: TGTGCCAGCACCCCGATGAGTCCTTCGGTAGATACGCAGTATTTT; CDR3 protein: CASTPMSPSVDTQYF
clone size: many; V gene: TRBV29-1; D gene: NA; J gene: TRBJ1-4; CDR3 DNA: TGCAGCGTTGAAGATCGGGGGAAACTGTTTTTT; CDR3 protein: CSVEDRGKLFF
clone size: NA; V gene: TRBV20-1; D gene: NA; J gene: TRBJ2-3; CDR3 DNA: TGCAGTGCTAGAGGATCTGTGGGGGCGGGTACAGATACGCAGTATTTT; CDR3 protein: CSARGSVGAGTDTQYF
clone size: NA; V gene: TRBV2; D gene: NA; J gene: TRBJ2-2; CDR3 DNA: TGTGCCAGCCTTGGGGGGAACACCGGGGAGCTGTTTTTT; CDR3 protein: CASLGGNTGELFF
clone size: NA; V gene: TRBV12-3/TRBV12-4; D gene: TRBD1; J gene: TRBJ1-4; CDR3 DNA: TGTGCCAGCAGGATTACAGGGGGTGGCGAAAAACTGTTTTTT; CDR3 protein: CASRITGGGEKLFF
clone size: many; V gene: TRBV12-3/TRBV12-4; D gene: NA; J gene: TRBJ2-1; CDR3 DNA: TGTGCCAGCAGTTTATCCCGGGACTTAAACAATGAGCAGTTCTTC; CDR3 protein: CASSLSRDLNNEQFF
clone size: NA; V gene: TRBV6-2/TRBV6-3; D gene: TRBD2; J gene: TRBJ2-7; CDR3 DNA: TGTGCCAGTCAGACTAGCGGGAGATACGAGCAGTACTTC; CDR3 protein: CASQTSGRYEQYF
clone size: NA; V gene: TRBV9; D gene: TRBD1; J gene: TRBJ2-7; CDR3 DNA: TGTGCCAGCAGCGTCGGACAGGATGCCTACGAGCAGTACTTC; CDR3 protein: CASSVGQDAYEQYF
clone size: NA; V gene: TRBV12-3/TRBV12-4; D gene: NA; J gene: TRBJ2-2; CDR3 DNA: TGTGCCAGCAGTCCTACCGACCAGGGGACCGGGGAGCTGTTTTTT; CDR3 protein: CASSPTDQGTGELFF
clone size: NA; V gene: TRBV25-1; D gene: NA; J gene: TRBJ2-7; CDR3 DNA: TGTGCCAGCAGTATTCAGGGTCGCTCCTACGAGCAGTACTTC; CDR3 protein: CASSIQGRSYEQYF
clone size: NA; V gene: TRBV5-5; D gene: TRBD2; J gene: TRBJ2-3; CDR3 DNA: TGTGCCAGCAGGTCCGGACTAGCGGATAGCACAGATACGCAGTATTTT; CDR3 protein: CASRSGLADSTDTQYF
clone size: many; V gene: TRBV6-5; D gene: NA; J gene: TRBJ2-7; CDR3 DNA: TGTGCCAGCAGTTACTGGCCGAGCTCCTACGAGCAGTACTTC; CDR3 protein: CASSYWPSSYEQYF
clone size: NA; V gene: TRBV6-6; D gene: NA; J gene: TRBJ2-4; CDR3 DNA: TGTGCCAGCAGCCCAAGGAATTTGGACATTCAGTACTTC; CDR3 protein: CASSPRNLDIQYF
clone size: many; V gene: TRBV3-1; D gene: TRBD2; J gene: TRBJ2-1; CDR3 DNA: TGTGCCAGCAGCCAATTAGGTAGCGGGAGGCCCTCCAATGAGCAGTTCTTC; CDR3 protein: CASSQLGSGRPSNEQFF
clone size: NA; V gene: TRBV2; D gene: NA; J gene: TRBJ2-7; CDR3 DNA: TGTGCCAGCGGCTACCGAGGGACGAGAGATTACGAGCAGTACTTC; CDR3 protein: CASGYRGTRDYEQYF
clone size: few; V gene: TRBV7-6; D gene: NA; J gene: TRBJ2-7; CDR3 DNA: TGTGCCAGCAGCCAGACAGTACTATACGAGCAGTACTTC; CDR3 protein: CASSQTVLYEQYF
clone size: NA; V gene: TRBV6-1; D gene: NA; J gene: TRBJ2-1; CDR3 DNA: TGTGCCAGCAGGAAAAATATACTGAGGGAGTGGGACAATGAGCAGTTCTTC; CDR3 protein: CASRKNILREWDNEQFF
clone size: many; V gene: TRBV27; D gene: NA; J gene: TRBJ2-7; CDR3 DNA: TGTGCCAGCAGTGTGGGTCGGGCCTACGAGCAGTACTTC; CDR3 protein: CASSVGRAYEQYF
clone size: NA; V gene: TRBV3-1; D gene: TRBD2; J gene: TRBJ2-7; CDR3 DNA: TGTGCCAGCAGCCAAGAGGGCGGGGGAGCGGGAAGAGAGCAGTACTTC; CDR3 protein: CASSQEGGGAGREQYF